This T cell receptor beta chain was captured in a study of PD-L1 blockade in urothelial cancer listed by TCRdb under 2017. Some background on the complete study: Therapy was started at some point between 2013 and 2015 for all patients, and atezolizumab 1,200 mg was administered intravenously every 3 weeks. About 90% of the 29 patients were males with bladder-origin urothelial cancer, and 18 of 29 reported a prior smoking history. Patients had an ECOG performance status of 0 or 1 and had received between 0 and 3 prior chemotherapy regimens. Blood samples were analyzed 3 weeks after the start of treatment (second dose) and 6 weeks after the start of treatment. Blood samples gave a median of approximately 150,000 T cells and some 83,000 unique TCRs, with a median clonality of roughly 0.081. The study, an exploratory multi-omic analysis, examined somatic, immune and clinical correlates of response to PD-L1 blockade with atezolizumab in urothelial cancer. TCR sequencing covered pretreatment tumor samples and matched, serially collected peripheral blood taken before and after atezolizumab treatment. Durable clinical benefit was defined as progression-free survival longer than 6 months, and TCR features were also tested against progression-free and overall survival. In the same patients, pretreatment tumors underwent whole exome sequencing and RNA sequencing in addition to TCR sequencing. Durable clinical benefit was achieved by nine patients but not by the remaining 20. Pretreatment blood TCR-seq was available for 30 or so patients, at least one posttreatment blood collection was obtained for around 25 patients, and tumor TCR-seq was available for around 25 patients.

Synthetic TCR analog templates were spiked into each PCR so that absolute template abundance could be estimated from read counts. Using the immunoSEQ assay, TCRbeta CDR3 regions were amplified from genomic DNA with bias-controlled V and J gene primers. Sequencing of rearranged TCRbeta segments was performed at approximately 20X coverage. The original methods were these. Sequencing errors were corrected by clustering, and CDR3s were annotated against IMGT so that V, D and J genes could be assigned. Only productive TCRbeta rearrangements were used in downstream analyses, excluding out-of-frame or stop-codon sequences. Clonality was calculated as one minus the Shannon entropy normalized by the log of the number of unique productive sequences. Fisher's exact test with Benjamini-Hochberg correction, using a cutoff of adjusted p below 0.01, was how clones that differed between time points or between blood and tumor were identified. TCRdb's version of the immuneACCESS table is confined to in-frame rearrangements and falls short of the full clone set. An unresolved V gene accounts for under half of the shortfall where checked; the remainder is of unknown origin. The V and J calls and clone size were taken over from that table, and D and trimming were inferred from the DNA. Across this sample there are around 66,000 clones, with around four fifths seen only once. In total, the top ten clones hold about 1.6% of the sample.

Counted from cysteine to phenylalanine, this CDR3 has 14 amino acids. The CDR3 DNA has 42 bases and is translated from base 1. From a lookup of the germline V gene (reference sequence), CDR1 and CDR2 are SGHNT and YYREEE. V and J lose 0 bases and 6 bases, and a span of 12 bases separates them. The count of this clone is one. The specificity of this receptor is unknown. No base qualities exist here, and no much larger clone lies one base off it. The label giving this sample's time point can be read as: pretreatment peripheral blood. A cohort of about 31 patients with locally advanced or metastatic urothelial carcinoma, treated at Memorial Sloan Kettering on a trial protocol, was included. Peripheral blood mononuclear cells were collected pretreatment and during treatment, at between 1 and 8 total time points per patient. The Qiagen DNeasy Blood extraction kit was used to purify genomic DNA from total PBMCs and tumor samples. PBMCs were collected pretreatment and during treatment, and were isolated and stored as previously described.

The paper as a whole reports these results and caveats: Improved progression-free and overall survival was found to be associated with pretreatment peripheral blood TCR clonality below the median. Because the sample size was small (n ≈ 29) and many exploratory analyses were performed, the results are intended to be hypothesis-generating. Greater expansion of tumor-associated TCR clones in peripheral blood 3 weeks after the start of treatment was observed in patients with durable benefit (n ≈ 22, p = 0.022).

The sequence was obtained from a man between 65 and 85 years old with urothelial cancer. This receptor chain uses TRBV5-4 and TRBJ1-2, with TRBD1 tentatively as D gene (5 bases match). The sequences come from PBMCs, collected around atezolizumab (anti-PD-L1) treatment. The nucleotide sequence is TGTGCCAGCAGCTTGGACGGGGGAGGGAATGGCTACACCTTC. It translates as CASSLDGGGNGYTF.